This T cell receptor (beta chain) emerged from a study of cytomegalovirus exposure and HLA in healthy donors. Notes on the study in general: Available immune exposure information covered CMV serostatus only. Presence/absence comparisons presumed near-even sequencing depth among donors. Diagnosis of cytomegalovirus status made by the classifier reportedly showed high specificity and sensitivity.

As to this clone: Its antigen is undetermined.

The primer mix had 60 Vbeta and 13 Jbeta primers. TCRdb keeps only in-frame clones here, not all; method: immunoSEQ multiplex PCR. The table lists some 120,000 clones, roughly 80% of them singletons. CDR3 length: 13 residues. From germline, CDR1 is ENHRY and CDR2 SYGVKD. With 6 bases clipped from V and 1 base from J, the junction kept 1 base outside the gene matches. This chain connects TRBV10-3 to TRBJ2-5; the match to TRBD1 covers 8 bases. The material sequenced was PBMCs. The TCR originated in a woman aged 40 to 50 in good health and CMV-seronegative. The chain's CDR3 is CAIRGQGQETQYF. DNA for the CDR3: TGTGCCATCAGAGGACAGGGCCAAGAGACCCAGTACTTC.